These 19 T cell receptor beta chains share one sample of origin, sequenced in a study of cytomegalovirus exposure and HLA in healthy donors. PCR was performed using 60 Vbeta and 13 Jbeta primers. The assay was immunoSEQ multiplex PCR, and TCRdb's table has in-frame clones only and misses some. Here the sample spans about 61,000 clones, 89% being singletons. The sample taken for sequencing was PBMCs. The receptor source for this set is a man aged 25 to 45 in good health and CMV-seropositive.

V and J are TRBV5-1 and TRBJ2-3, with a tentative D call TRBD1 (6 bases). CDR1 is SGHRS, CDR2 YFSETQ, per germline. Trimming left V 4 bases short and J 0 bases short, with 9 bases between. This CDR3 is 14 amino acids long. Written as DNA, the CDR3 is TGCGCCAGCAGCGGGACATCTAGCACAGATACGCAGTATTTT. Translation: CASSGTSSTDTQYF.

The chain links TRBV27 to TRBJ1-2; no definite D call. Per germline, CDR1 MNHEY and CDR2 SMNVEV (reference sequence). Trimming cost V 3 bases and J 7 bases, with 12 bases left between them. The CDR3 has 13 amino acids. The CDR3 is CASSFRRLSGYTF. CDR3 nucleotides: TGTGCCAGCAGTTTTAGGAGGTTGAGTGGCTACACCTTC.

As concerns this clone: Sequence at one end of the junction differs from germline and may be a read error. J is TRBJ2-5 and V is TRBV7-9; TRBD2 matches at 8 bases. The germline V gene has CDR1 SEHNR and CDR2 FQNEAQ (reference sequence). This CDR3 is built from 15 residues. Written as DNA, the CDR3 is TGTTCCAGCAGCTTAAGGAGCGGGAGTGGGGAGACCCAGTACTTC. It translates to CSSSLRSGSGETQYF. The whole variable domain, filled in from reference TRBV7-9 and TRBJ2-5, reads DTGVSQNPRHKITKRGQNVTFRCDPISEHNRLYWYRQTLGQGPEFLTYFQNEAQLEKSRLLSDRFSAERPKGSFSTLEIQRTEQGDSAMYLCSSSLRSGSGETQYFGPGTRLLVL.

The chain has TRBV7-2 and TRBJ2-3; 15 nucleotides agree with TRBD2. Trimming cost V 3 bases and J 5 bases; bases outside gene matches: 6. The germline CDR1 and CDR2 sequences are SGHTA and FQGNSA. There are 17 residues in the CDR3. CDR3 coding DNA: TGTGCCAGCAGCTTGGGGACTAGCGGGAGGATAGGAGATACGCAGTATTTT. Its protein is CASSLGTSGRIGDTQYF. The entire variable domain, with the rest obtained from reference TRBV7-2 and TRBJ2-3, is as follows: GAGVSQSPSNKVTEKGKDVELRCDPISGHTALYWYRQSLGQGLEFLIYFQGNSAPDKSGLPSDRFSAERTGGSVSTLTIQRTQQEDSAVYLCASSLGTSGRIGDTQYFGPGTRLTVL.

The CDR3 loop is CASSLEGGSGTGELFF. In nucleotides, the CDR3 is TGTGCCAGCAGCTTAGAGGGCGGGAGTGGTACCGGGGAGCTGTTTTTT. This chain connects TRBV11-2 to TRBJ2-2, with 7 positions matching TRBD2. V lost 0 bases to trimming and J lost 5 bases; unmatched junction nucleotides: 6. CDR3 length: 16 amino acids. Looked up from germline, CDR1 is SGHAT and CDR2 is FQNNGV.

The genes are TRBV15 and TRBJ2-7; the match to TRBD1 covers 7 bases. The V gene end was trimmed by 2 bases and the J gene end by 4 bases; junction bases not matched to a gene: 8. In germline, CDR1 is LNHNV, CDR2 YYDKDF (reference sequence). This CDR3 region has 15 residues. CDR3 in DNA: TGTGCCACCAGCAGACTGACAGGGTTAGGGTACGAGCAGTACTTC. Translated: CATSRLTGLGYEQYF.

The chain joins TRBV6-1 to TRBJ2-4; weak D call: TRBD2 (6 bases). The V end lost 3 bases, the J end lost 0 bases, and 6 bases lay between the germline ends. The CDR3 is 14 amino acids. Germline V gene data show CDR1 as MNHNS and CDR2 as SASEGT. The CDR3 protein is CASSEREAKNIQYF. The CDR3 DNA reads as TGTGCCAGCAGTGAGCGGGAAGCCAAAAACATTCAGTACTTC.

V usage is TRBV6-5 and J usage is TRBJ2-1, with 8 nucleotides matching TRBD2. Unmatched junction bases numbered 8, after V lost 4 bases and J lost 6 bases. The CDR3 is made up of 15 amino acids. Germline CDR1 MNHEY, CDR2 SVGAGI. In nucleotides, the CDR3 is TGTGCCAGCAGTTCCCCGGGACTAGGGGTCAATGAGCAGTTCTTC. Encoded protein: CASSSPGLGVNEQFF.

This clone has only a few counts. The chain couples TRBV7-3 to TRBJ1-1; D remains unclear. V was pared by 3 bases and J by 6 bases, with 11 bases between. Germline V gives CDR1 SGHTA, CDR2 FQGTGA. This CDR3 is 13 amino acids long. In DNA, the CDR3 is TGTGCCAGCAGCTTTACGGTGAGATCTGAAGCTTTCTTT. Encoded protein: CASSFTVRSEAFF.

This clone turned up a few times. The rearrangement uses TRBV5-1 and TRBJ2-2; 8 positions agree with TRBD1. The CDR3 extends over 16 amino acids. Per germline, CDR1 SGHRS and CDR2 YFSETQ. V shed 2 bases and J 7 bases; nucleotides not matched to a gene: 10. This CDR3 reads CASSLQPGQDNGELFF. The CDR3 DNA is TGCGCCAGCAGCTTACAACCGGGACAGGATAACGGGGAGCTGTTTTTT. Together with reference TRBV5-1 and TRBJ2-2, the CDR3 gives the full variable domain: KAGVTQTPRYLIKTRGQQVTLSCSPISGHRSVSWYQQTPGQGLQFLFEYFSETQRNKGNFPGRFSGRQFSNSRSEMNVSTLELGDSALYLCASSLQPGQDNGELFFGEGSRLTVL.

The chain is built from TRBV5-1 and TRBJ1-1; D possibly corresponds to TRBD1 (5 bases). The V end was cut by 4 bases, the J end by 1 base, with 8 bases between. Germline values: CDR1 SGHRS, CDR2 YFSETQ. The CDR3 is 13 residues long. The CDR3 bases are TGCGCCAGCAGCATCACAGGGAACACTGAAGCTTTCTTT. This sequence encodes CASSITGNTEAFF.

In this sample, this clone turned up once. In nucleotides, the CDR3 is TGTGCCAGCAGCTTATGGGGGGGGAATTCACCCCTCCACTTT. This codes for CASSLWGGNSPLHF. The V and J genes are TRBV7-9 and TRBJ1-6; TRBD1 might be the D (5 bases). The germline CDR1 and CDR2 sequences are SEHNR and FQNEAQ (reference sequence). The V end was cut by 2 bases, the J end by 7 bases, with 9 bases between. CDR3 length: 14 residues.

This sequence joins TRBV27 and TRBJ1-1; 7 positions agree with TRBD1. V was pared by 2 bases and J by 2 bases, with 2 bases of the junction left unmatched. The germline CDR1 and CDR2 sequences are MNHEY and SMNVEV (reference sequence). This CDR3 has 14 amino acids. CDR3 nucleotide sequence: TGTGCCAGCAGTTTAAGGGACAGTAACACTGAAGCTTTCTTT. It codes for CASSLRDSNTEAFF.

The rearrangement links TRBV25-1 to TRBJ2-1; 8 bases fit TRBD1. From germline, CDR1 is MGHDK and CDR2 SYGVNS. The J segment lost 6 bases and the V segment lost 8 bases, leaving 6 bases of the junction unmatched. This CDR3 spans 13 amino acids. In DNA, the CDR3 is TGTGCCAGCCGGGACAGGTGGAGCAATGAGCAGTTCTTC. This translates into CASRDRWSNEQFF.

Of note for this clone: One end of the junction does not line up with germline, which may come from a read error. This chain links TRBV7-7 with TRBJ2-5; 10 bases line up with TRBD1. The CDR3 sequence is 15 residues long. The germline V gene encodes CDR1 SSHAT and CDR2 FNYEAQ (reference sequence). CDR3 sequence: CASSSSTGGYETQYF. The DNA for the CDR3 is TGTGCTAGCAGCTCCTCGACAGGGGGCTATGAGACCCAGTACTTC.

The rearrangement links TRBV28 to TRBJ2-1; 9 nucleotides align to TRBD1. V shed 2 bases and J 5 bases; nucleotides not matched to a gene: 7. CDR1 and CDR2 (germline): MDHEN, SYDVKM. CDR3 length equals 16 residues. CDR3 bases: TGTGCCAGCAGTTTAACAGGGGGCGCCCCCCACAATGAGCAGTTCTTC. Translating it yields CASSLTGGAPHNEQFF.

The rearrangement joins TRBV5-1 to TRBJ1-1; possible D gene TRBD1, 5 bases. From germline, CDR1 is SGHRS and CDR2 YFSETQ. This CDR3 spans 14 amino acids. Trimming removed 0 bases from V and 6 bases from J, with 12 bases in between. As DNA, the CDR3 is TGCGCCAGCAGCTTGGTTTCAGGGCTCGCTGAAGCTTTCTTT. Translated, it gives CASSLVSGLAEAFF.

The rearrangement links TRBV7-3 to TRBJ2-5; D may be TRBD2 (6 bases). V was pared by 4 bases and J by 0 bases, with 6 bases between. There are 13 residues in the CDR3. Germline V CDR1 and CDR2: SGHTA, FQGTGA. The CDR3 bases are TGTGCCAGCAGCTGGGACTACCAAGAGACCCAGTACTTC. This codes for CASSWDYQETQYF.

A single count supports this clone. The genes are TRBV6-5 and TRBJ2-3; possible D gene TRBD2, 5 bases. The V gene lost 4 bases and the J gene lost 9 bases, with 14 bases spanning the gap. This CDR3 comprises 13 residues. Germline lookup yields CDR1 MNHEY and CDR2 SVGAGI. In nucleotides, the CDR3 is TGTGCCAGCAGTTCCCCTGCGGGCGGAACGCAGTATTTT. Its protein is CASSSPAGGTQYF.